The 27 T cell receptor beta chains in this list originate from one sample, sequenced in a study of T cell responses to AZD1222 COVID-19 vaccine. Some clones are missing from TCRdb's copy, which holds only in-frame ones; the method was immunoSEQ multiplex PCR. The profile shows 90,000 to 100,000 clones, about 88% of them singletons. The material sequenced was peripheral blood, taken on day 0 of AZD1222 vaccination. The receptors come from an adult in good health.

The CDR3 region is CASSHDGASGGADTGELFF. CDR3 coding DNA: TGTGCCAGCAGCCACGATGGGGCTAGCGGGGGGGCCGACACCGGGGAGCTGTTTTTT. V is TRBV12-1 and J is TRBJ2-2; the table's D gene call, TRBD2, was not cross checked with the DNA. TRBV12-1 is listed as a pseudogene. The CDR3 is made up of 19 amino acids.

CDR3 DNA sequence: TGTGCCAGCAGCCCCGCCGGGACTAGCGGCTACAATGAGCAGTTCTTC. It yields the protein CASSPAGTSGYNEQFF. This rearrangement joins TRBV7-6 to TRBJ2-1; 11 bases are shared with TRBD2. The V gene's germline CDR1 is SGHVS and CDR2 FNYEAQ. This CDR3 has 16 amino acids. V dropped 5 bases and J dropped 3; count of bases not matched to a gene: 6.

This rearrangement joins TRBV5-5 to TRBJ2-7; perhaps TRBD1 as D (6 bases). Trimming cost V 4 bases and J 0 bases, with 14 bases left between them. The CDR3 has 15 residues. Germline V gene data show CDR1 as SGHKS and CDR2 as YYEKEE (reference sequence). Here the CDR3 reads CASSPETGISYEQYF. Here the CDR3 DNA reads TGTGCCAGCAGCCCGGAGACAGGAATCTCCTACGAGCAGTACTTC.

The chain carries TRBV6-5 and TRBJ1-6; 8 bases are shared with TRBD1. This CDR3 has 16 residues. J gave up 10 bases and V 4 bases, and 12 bases lay outside the gene matches. In germline, CDR1 is MNHEY, CDR2 SVGAGI. CDR3 DNA: TGTGCCAGCAGTTTTTTCCCTGGACAGGGAGGATCACCCCTCCACTTT. Protein sequence: CASSFFPGQGGSPLHF.

The chain couples TRBV7-2 to TRBJ1-2, with D tentatively TRBD1 (5 bases). The CDR3 is 14 amino acids. Germline loops: CDR1 SGHTA, CDR2 FQGNSA. Trimming stripped 3 bases from V and 2 bases from J, with 10 bases between. The CDR3 here is CASSFIWGNYGYTF. In DNA form, the CDR3 reads TGTGCCAGCAGCTTCATCTGGGGGAACTATGGCTACACCTTC.

The rearrangement uses TRBV20-1 and TRBJ2-3; D is uncertain. The CDR3 is 11 amino acids. Germline V CDR1 and CDR2: DFQATT, SNEGSKA (reference sequence). Between the trimmed V and J ends, which lost 3 bases and 4 bases, there was a span of 5 bases. The CDR3 sequence is CSASAADTQYF. The CDR3 DNA sequence: TGCAGTGCTAGCGCCGCAGATACGCAGTATTTT.

The genes are TRBV3-1 (or the pseudogene TRBV3-2) and TRBJ1-1; 7 bases are shared with TRBD1. The junction had 8 bases not matched to a gene; V was cut back by 0 bases and J by 10 bases. The CDR3 contains 14 residues. Germline V lookup: CDR1 LGHDT, CDR2 YNNKEL (reference sequence). The CDR3 here is CASSQEGRGLRAFF. In nucleotides, the CDR3 is TGTGCCAGCAGCCAAGAGGGAAGGGGGCTTCGAGCTTTCTTT.

This chain uses TRBV12-3 or TRBV12-4 with TRBJ1-5, with D tentatively TRBD1 (5 bases). With 6 bases removed from V and 4 bases from J, the gap between germline ends came to 10 bases. This CDR3 has 13 residues. CDR3 sequence reads: CASRGLQNQPQHF. CDR3 coding DNA: TGTGCCAGCAGGGGGCTACAAAATCAGCCCCAGCATTTT.

The rearrangement uses TRBV5-5 and TRBJ1-2; D ambiguous. Trimming stripped 5 bases from V and 2 bases from J, with 13 bases between. There are 14 residues in the CDR3. Germline V gives CDR1 SGHKS, CDR2 YYEKEE (reference sequence). Here the CDR3 reads CASSKDGGNYGYTF. CDR3 in DNA: TGTGCCAGCAGTAAGGACGGCGGCAACTATGGCTACACCTTC.

CDR3 region: CATSRDRGSQPQHF. The CDR3 DNA reads as TGTGCCACCAGCAGAGACAGGGGGAGTCAGCCCCAGCATTTT. The chain employs TRBV15 and TRBJ1-5; 7 bases map to TRBD1. The ends lost 0 bases at V and 6 bases at J; junction bases unmatched: 2. The CDR3 contains 14 residues. Germline V gives CDR1 LNHNV, CDR2 YYDKDF (reference sequence). Full variable domain (remainder filled in from reference TRBV15 and TRBJ1-5): DAMVIQNPRYQVTQFGKPVTLSCSQTLNHNVMYWYQQKSSQAPKLLFHYYDKDFNNEADTPDNFQSRRPNTSFCFLDIRSPGLGDTAMYLCATSRDRGSQPQHFGDGTRLSIL.

This chain uses TRBV11-2 with TRBJ2-1; D gene uncertain. Germline V gene lookup returns CDR1 SGHAT and CDR2 FQNNGV. The CDR3 has 13 amino acids. V shed 1 base and J shed 8 bases, with 9 bases lying between them. The CDR3 sequence is CASSLVQIDEQFF. Written as DNA, the CDR3 is TGTGCCAGCAGCTTAGTACAGATCGATGAGCAGTTCTTC. Full variable domain (outside the CDR3, taken from reference TRBV11-2 and TRBJ2-1): EAGVAQSPRYKIIEKRQSVAFWCNPISGHATLYWYQQILGQGPKLLIQFQNNGVVDDSQLPKDRFSAERLKGVDSTLKIQPAKLEDSAVYLCASSLVQIDEQFFGPGTRLTVL.

The gene calls are TRBV27 and TRBJ1-1; weak D call: TRBD1 (5 bases). This CDR3 is built from 16 residues. The V end lost 8 bases, the J end lost 6 bases, and 25 bases lay between the germline ends. Germline V gene lookup returns CDR1 MNHEY and CDR2 SMNVEV (reference sequence). The CDR3 region is CASGESSGGSASEAFF. The CDR3 DNA reads as TGTGCCAGCGGAGAGAGCTCTGGGGGTTCAGCTTCTGAAGCTTTCTTT.

The genes are TRBV19 and TRBJ1-2; the D is unclear. Germline CDR1 is LNHDA and CDR2 is SQIVND (reference sequence). Trimming stripped 7 bases from V and 5 bases from J, with 20 bases between. This CDR3 has 15 residues. Here the CDR3 reads CASTSPRTGEYGYTF. The DNA of the CDR3 is TGTGCCAGTACATCCCCCCGGACGGGAGAATATGGCTACACCTTC.

The chain joins TRBV2 to TRBJ1-5, with D maybe TRBD1 (6 bases). This CDR3 contains 13 residues. V lost 8 bases and J lost 5, with 13 bases in between. The germline CDR1 and CDR2 sequences are SNHLY and FYNNEI. This CDR3 reads CASQTGIYQPQHF. CDR3 in DNA: TGTGCCAGCCAAACAGGGATCTATCAGCCCCAGCATTTT.

The CDR3 bases are TGTGCCAGCAGTTACTCCGGGACAGGCGATGTCTCACCCCTCCACTTT. It codes for CASSYSGTGDVSPLHF. This chain uses TRBV6-5 with TRBJ1-6; TRBD1 matches at 8 bases. The germline V gene has CDR1 MNHEY and CDR2 SVGAGI. J lost 10 bases, V lost 0 bases, and 8 bases had no gene match. This CDR3 contains 16 residues.

This chain joins TRBV19 and TRBJ1-5; 9 positions agree with TRBD1. Germline trimming cut 8 bases from V and 4 bases from J; bases unmatched to any gene: 6. The CDR3 has 14 residues. Germline-derived CDR1 and CDR2 are LNHDA and SQIVND (reference sequence). The CDR3 protein is CASQGGQGNQPQHF. In DNA, the CDR3 is TGTGCCAGTCAGGGGGGACAGGGTAATCAGCCCCAGCATTTT.

The J gene is TRBJ2-7, the V gene TRBV29-1; 7 bases fit TRBD1. With 7 bases clipped from V and 2 bases from J, the junction kept 14 bases outside the gene matches. The CDR3 extends over 15 amino acids. Germline loops: CDR1 SQVTM, CDR2 ANQGSEA. This CDR3 reads CSAVTDRIFPYEQYF. The CDR3 nucleotides read TGCAGCGCCGTCACGGACAGGATATTTCCCTACGAGCAGTACTTC.

The chain links TRBV11-2 to TRBJ2-1; possible D gene TRBD2, 6 bases. This CDR3 spans 18 amino acids. V lost 2 bases to trimming and J lost 3 bases, with 20 bases between them. Germline values: CDR1 SGHAT, CDR2 FQNNGV. CDR3 nucleotide sequence: TGTGCCAGCAGCTTATTTTCGGGGTGGCAGGGAGGCTACAATGAGCAGTTCTTC. Translation: CASSLFSGWQGGYNEQFF.

This chain uses TRBV28 with TRBJ2-3; 7 bases fit TRBD2. Germline CDR1 and CDR2: MDHEN and SYDVKM. The CDR3 has 15 residues. V lost 5 bases, J lost 3 bases, and 8 bases stayed unmatched. The CDR3 sequence is CASSLRTRGTDTQYF. The DNA of the CDR3 is TGTGCCAGCAGTCTCAGGACTAGAGGGACAGATACGCAGTATTTT.

This chain connects TRBV5-1 to TRBJ1-2; TRBD1 matches 11 bases. The V gene's germline CDR1 is SGHRS and CDR2 YFSETQ. The CDR3 has 15 amino acids. V lost 1 base and J lost 3; bases outside the gene matches: 2. The CDR3 coding sequence is TGCGCCAGCAGCTTGAGGGACAGGGGGGACTATGGCTACACCTTC. The encoded protein is CASSLRDRGDYGYTF.

The gene calls are TRBV2 and TRBJ2-5; D perhaps matches TRBD1 (6 bases). The germline V and J ends were trimmed by 10 bases and 3 bases, with 15 bases remaining between them. There are 13 residues in the CDR3. Germline V CDR1 and CDR2: SNHLY, FYNNEI. CDR3 DNA: TGTGCCAAAACAGGGCCCAAGGAAGAGACCCAGTACTTC. Its translation: CAKTGPKEETQYF.

The V and J genes are TRBV2 and TRBJ2-1, with 13 bases that match TRBD2. The germline V gene has CDR1 SNHLY and CDR2 FYNNEI. J gave up 6 bases and V 5 bases, and 4 bases lay outside the gene matches. This CDR3 has 15 residues. As DNA, the CDR3 is TGTGCCAGCAGTCCGGGACTAGCGGGAATCAATGAGCAGTTCTTC. Translation gives CASSPGLAGINEQFF. The complete variable domain, with remaining parts taken from reference TRBV2 and TRBJ2-1, reads EPEVTQTPSHQVTQMGQEVILRCVPISNHLYFYWYRQILGQKVEFLVSFYNNEISEKSEIFDDQFSVERPDGSNFTLKIRSTKLEDSAMYFCASSPGLAGINEQFFGPGTRLTVL.

This clone is a singleton in its sample. The gene calls are TRBV3-1 (or the pseudogene TRBV3-2) and TRBJ2-7; 9 bases match TRBD1. The CDR3 runs to 21 residues. Losses at the gene ends were 1 base for V and 0 bases for J; bases not matched to a gene: 19. Germline V gives CDR1 LGHDT, CDR2 YNNKEL (reference sequence). In DNA form, the CDR3 reads TGTGCCAGCAGCCAAGCGGGGTACGGGACAGGGAGTTATGCTAGCTCCTACGAGCAGTACTTC. It is translated as CASSQAGYGTGSYASSYEQYF.

The chain combines TRBV9 with TRBJ2-3, with D tentatively TRBD1 (6 bases). Trimming removed 0 bases from V and 5 bases from J, with 7 bases in between. This CDR3 has 13 amino acids. The germline CDR1 and CDR2 sequences are SGDLS and YYNGEE. CDR3 sequence reads: CASSVEGQDTQYF. As DNA, the CDR3 is TGTGCCAGCAGCGTAGAGGGACAAGATACGCAGTATTTT.

The rearrangement links TRBV29-1 to TRBJ1-4; D ambiguous. From germline, CDR1 is SQVTM and CDR2 ANQGSEA. V was cut by 4 bases and J by 5 bases, with 14 bases left in between. The CDR3 sequence is 14 residues long. CDR3 amino acids: CSVASGGSNEKLFF. The CDR3 coding sequence is TGCAGCGTTGCGTCGGGAGGATCCAATGAAAAACTGTTTTTT.

In nucleotides, the CDR3 is TGTGCCAGCAGTTTATTCGTCCCGGAGACTAACACCGGGGAGCTGTTTTTT. Its protein is CASSLFVPETNTGELFF. The chain links TRBV27 to TRBJ2-2; no definite D call. V was pared by 1 base and J by 2 bases, with 14 bases between. This CDR3 region has 17 residues. Looked up from germline, CDR1 is MNHEY and CDR2 is SMNVEV (reference sequence).

The chain joins TRBV7-8 to TRBJ1-2, with D maybe TRBD1 (5 bases). The CDR3 extends over 12 amino acids. With 6 bases removed from V and 6 bases from J, the gap between germline ends came to 11 bases. Germline V gene lookup returns CDR1 SGHVS and CDR2 FQNEAQ. Here the CDR3 reads CASRDNFDGYTF. In nucleotides, the CDR3 is TGTGCCAGCAGGGACAATTTCGATGGCTACACCTTC. The whole variable domain, filled in from reference TRBV7-8 and TRBJ1-2, reads GAGVSQSPRYKVAKRGQDVALRCDPISGHVSLFWYQQALGQGPEFLTYFQNEAQLDKSGLPSDRFFAERPEGSVSTLKIQRTQQEDSAVYLCASRDNFDGYTFGSGTRLTVV.